The 6 T cell receptor beta chains listed next were all sequenced from one sample in a study of CD8 T cells in ankylosing spondylitis. MiXCR, run by TCRdb on the 5' RACE reads, gives a single entry per CDR3 protein. This sample has approximately 140,000 distinct CDR3 sequences, with 6.5% to 8.5% found just once. The sequenced sample consisted of synovial fluid, either unsorted or a sorted T cell fraction (not recorded which). The receptors were sampled from a male donor with ankylosing spondylitis.

With regard to this clonotype: A much bigger clone sits one base away, suggesting this may be a read error. V and J are TRBV3-1 and TRBJ2-7; D uncertain. CDR3 length: 13 amino acids. Looked up from germline, CDR1 is LGHDT and CDR2 is YNNKEL (reference sequence). The CDR3 region is CASSQDGPYAQYF. In nucleotides, the CDR3 is TGTGCCAGCAGCCAAGACGGACCCTACGCGCAGTACTTC.

This clonotype occurred many times. CDR3 protein: CASSLAGAGGDIQYF. As DNA, the CDR3 is TGTGCCAGCAGTTTAGCAGGAGCGGGGGGGGACATTCAGTACTTC. This chain joins TRBV12-3 or TRBV12-4 and TRBJ2-4, with 10 nucleotides matching TRBD2. After removal of 0 bases from V and 8 bases from J, the junction contained 4 bases not matched to a gene. CDR3 length: 15 amino acids.

Only a few counts were recorded for this clonotype. This may arise from a read error, as a much more abundant clone is one base away. J is TRBJ2-3 and V is TRBV5-1; D is perhaps TRBD1 or TRBD2 (5 bases each). CDR1 and CDR2 from the germline V gene are SGHRS and YFSETQ. Trimming removed 3 bases at V and 2 bases at J, with 10 bases between. This CDR3 spans 14 amino acids. The CDR3 is CASSWDQLTDTQYF. CDR3 in DNA: TGCGCCAGCAGCTGGGACCAACTCACAGATACGCAGTATTTT.

This clonotype was seen repeatedly, ten times or more. The chain uses TRBV10-3 and TRBJ1-6; TRBD1 is a possible D gene (6 bases). V lost 10 bases to trimming and J lost 7 bases, with 14 bases between them. The CDR3 has 13 residues. Germline V lookup: CDR1 ENHRY, CDR2 SYGVKD. The CDR3 sequence: CASLPRGNSPLHF. In DNA form, the CDR3 reads TGTGCCAGTTTACCCAGGGGCAATTCACCCCTCCACTTT.

This clonotype was counted between two and nine times. V and J are TRBV5-1 and TRBJ2-3; perhaps D is TRBD1 or TRBD2 (6 bases each). This CDR3 has 15 amino acids. Germline-derived CDR1 and CDR2 are SGHRS and YFSETQ. V lost 2 bases and J 7 bases, leaving 17 bases between the germline ends. The CDR3 DNA reads as TGCGCCAGCAGCTTCGGGGGCGCCCAAGCCAATACGCAGTATTTT. Translating it yields CASSFGGAQANTQYF.

This clonotype was observed many times. The chain couples TRBV2 to TRBJ1-2; D uncertain. V was pared by 7 bases and J by 4 bases, with 10 bases between. CDR3 length: 12 amino acids. Per the germline V gene, CDR1 is SNHLY and CDR2 is FYNNEI. CDR3: CASTQQAYGYTF. CDR3 nucleotide sequence: TGTGCCAGCACCCAGCAGGCCTATGGCTACACCTTC.